Shown below are 17 T cell receptor beta chains from a single sample sequenced in a study of T cells in Graves' hyperthyroidism and ophthalmopathy. Amplification yielded TCR beta CDR3 regions, with RNA transcripts as the source. During a first-round RT-PCR of the TCR CDR3, the HTBI primer set was used. One entry per CDR3 protein results from TCRdb running MiXCR on the multiplex PCR reads. The sample has 600,000 or so distinct CDR3 sequences; 14% are singletons. The specimen sequenced was blood. Every receptor here comes from a woman aged 18-35 years with Graves' ophthalmopathy.

This clonotype was seen once. The V call is TRBV4-1, the J call TRBJ2-2; 9 nucleotides align to TRBD1. V gave up 2 bases and J gave up 1 base; unmatched junction bases: 8. Germline values: CDR1 MGHRA, CDR2 YSYEKL. The CDR3 contains 18 residues. The CDR3 nucleotides read TGCGCCAGCAGCCAAACTGACTGGGACAGGGTGAACACCGGGGAGCTGTTTTTT. Translating gives CASSQTDWDRVNTGELFF.

This clonotype was seen repeatedly, ten times or more. V and J are TRBV7-3 and TRBJ2-7; 9 bases are a match to TRBD2. Per the germline V gene, CDR1 is SGHTA and CDR2 is FQGTGA. The length of the CDR3 is 15 residues. V was pared by 2 bases and J by 5 bases, with 7 bases of the junction left unmatched. The CDR3 DNA reads as TGTGCCAGCAGCTTAGGGACTAGCTCGTTGGACGAGCAGTACTTC. Residues: CASSLGTSSLDEQYF.

In the case of this clonotype: A much more abundant neighbour one base away suggests this may be a read error. The chain combines TRBV20-1 with TRBJ1-2, with 11 bases lining up with TRBD1. The ends lost 8 bases at V and 5 bases at J; junction bases unmatched: 13. In germline, CDR1 is DFQATT, CDR2 SNEGSKA (reference sequence). This CDR3 is 15 amino acids long. The CDR3 loop reads CSTPYGTGGGYGYTF. The CDR3 DNA is TGCAGTACTCCCTATGGGACAGGGGGAGGGTATGGCTACACCTTC.

This clonotype was seen only a few times. The CDR3 spells CASSLPGLAVVEDTDTQYF. The CDR3 DNA follows: TGTGCCAGCAGCTTGCCGGGACTAGCGGTAGTGGAAGACACAGATACGCAGTATTTT. The V call is TRBV5-6, the J call TRBJ2-3; 11 positions agree with TRBD2. CDR1 is SGHDT, CDR2 YYEEEE, per germline. V trimming: 1 base; J trimming: 2 bases; junction bases outside the gene matches: 12. The CDR3 is made up of 19 amino acids.

This clonotype was detected many times. The chain has TRBV13 and TRBJ2-1; weak D call: TRBD2 (5 bases). This CDR3 has 11 residues. Germline CDR1 PRHDT, CDR2 FYEKMQ (reference sequence). The V end lost 6 bases, the J end lost 7 bases, and 7 bases lay between the germline ends. The DNA of the CDR3 is TGTGCCAGCAGTTCGGGGAATGAGCAGTTCTTC. Protein product: CASSSGNEQFF.

V usage is TRBV20-1 and J usage is TRBJ2-1; 8 nucleotides agree with TRBD2. Germline V lookup: CDR1 DFQATT, CDR2 SNEGSKA (reference sequence). The CDR3 length is 16 residues. With V trimmed by 3 bases and J by 8 bases, 15 bases remained unmatched. CDR3 loop: CSASRGGAGENHEQFF. CDR3 coding DNA: TGCAGTGCTAGCCGGGGGGGAGCGGGAGAAAACCATGAGCAGTTCTTC.

This clonotype appeared many times. The chain recombines TRBV11-2 with TRBJ1-2, with D perhaps matching TRBD1 (6 bases). Germline assignment: CDR1 SGHAT and CDR2 FQNNGV. With 5 bases removed from V and 2 bases from J, the gap between germline ends came to 12 bases. The length of the CDR3 is 14 residues. CDR3 in amino acids: CASSQLGQNYGYTF. The CDR3 region has the DNA TGTGCCAGCAGCCAGCTGGGACAAAACTATGGCTACACCTTC. Complete variable domain (other parts from reference TRBV11-2 and TRBJ1-2): EAGVAQSPRYKIIEKRQSVAFWCNPISGHATLYWYQQILGQGPKLLIQFQNNGVVDDSQLPKDRFSAERLKGVDSTLKIQPAKLEDSAVYLCASSQLGQNYGYTFGSGTRLTVV.

This clonotype was counted ten times or more. This chain links TRBV5-8 with TRBJ2-5; 8 bases fit TRBD2. The CDR3 sequence is 17 residues long. Germline assignment: CDR1 SGHTS and CDR2 YDEGEE. V dropped 1 base and J dropped 2; count of bases not matched to a gene: 10. In DNA, the CDR3 is TGTGCCAGCAGCTTGACCCCCGGGGGGGCAGAACAAGAGACCCAGTACTTC. It specifies CASSLTPGGAEQETQYF.

This clonotype was found many times. This chain uses TRBV7-2 with TRBJ2-1, with TRBD1 as a possible D gene (5 bases). The length of the CDR3 is 15 residues. V was clipped by 0 bases and J by 7 bases, with 13 bases between them. CDR1 and CDR2 from the germline V gene are SGHTA and FQGNSA. CDR3 bases: TGTGCCAGCAGCTTAGCGGGCCAGGGTTGGAATGAGCAGTTCTTC. Translation: CASSLAGQGWNEQFF.

The chain is built from TRBV3-1 and TRBJ1-1; a possible D gene is TRBD1 (5 bases). V was trimmed by 4 bases and J by 1 base, leaving 19 bases between them. Germline values: CDR1 LGHDT, CDR2 YNNKEL (reference sequence). The CDR3 length is 17 residues. This CDR3 reads CASSPPGGTGWNTEAFF. In DNA, the CDR3 is TGTGCCAGCAGCCCCCCGGGGGGTACGGGGTGGAACACTGAAGCTTTCTTT.

This clonotype was seen many times. V is TRBV27 and J is TRBJ2-7; 8 bases map to TRBD1. This CDR3 region has 15 residues. V shed 3 bases and J 5 bases; nucleotides not matched to a gene: 9. The germline V gene encodes CDR1 MNHEY and CDR2 SMNVEV (reference sequence). CDR3 nucleotides: TGTGCCAGCAGTTTCCGGACAGGGCTTAGGGACGAGCAGTACTTC. Amino acid sequence: CASSFRTGLRDEQYF.

This clonotype was counted between two and nine times. The chain joins TRBV4-1 to TRBJ1-6, with 8 nucleotides matching TRBD1. The CDR3 length is 17 residues. Trimming at V came to 2 bases and at J to 6 bases, leaving 9 bases not matched to a gene. The germline V gene encodes CDR1 MGHRA and CDR2 YSYEKL. This CDR3 is CASSQQRQGNLNSPLHF. In nucleotides, the CDR3 is TGCGCCAGCAGCCAACAACGACAGGGGAATCTTAATTCACCCCTCCACTTT.

This clonotype has just a few counts. Sequence at one end of the junction differs from germline and may be a read error. J is TRBJ1-4 and V is TRBV6-7, with 7 bases matching TRBD1. TRBV6-7 is an ORF, with its function uncertain. This CDR3 region has 19 residues. CDR3 DNA sequence: TGTGCCAGCAGACGCGCCTTGGGGACAGAGGTTGCAACTAGTGAAAAACTGTTTTTT. This gives the protein CASRRALGTEVATSEKLFF.

This clonotype was counted ten times or more. The chain couples TRBV12-3 or TRBV12-4 to TRBJ1-5; D remains unclear. The CDR3 is 14 amino acids. Between the trimmed V and J ends, which lost 2 bases and 4 bases, there was a span of 9 bases. This CDR3 is CASSLWSLNQPQHF. CDR3 coding DNA: TGTGCCAGCAGTTTATGGTCACTAAATCAGCCCCAGCATTTT.

The V call is TRBV6-1, the J call TRBJ1-6; 7 bases match TRBD1. Losses at the gene ends were 3 bases for V and 8 bases for J; bases not matched to a gene: 7. This CDR3 has 15 residues. Germline V lookup: CDR1 MNHNS, CDR2 SASEGT. CDR3 in amino acids: CASSDTGQLHSPLHF. In DNA, the CDR3 is TGTGCCAGCAGTGATACGGGACAGTTACATTCACCCCTCCACTTT.

The rearrangement links TRBV28 to TRBJ2-2, with 7 nucleotides matching TRBD2. The CDR3 length is 13 residues. Germline V gives CDR1 MDHEN, CDR2 SYDVKM. The J segment lost 9 bases and the V segment lost 4 bases, leaving 5 bases of the junction unmatched. In DNA form, the CDR3 reads TGTGCCAGCAGTTGGGGGGAGGGCCGGGAGCTGTTTTTT. Encoded protein: CASSWGEGRELFF.

This clonotype has just a few counts. The chain employs TRBV29-1 and TRBJ2-3; 12 bases match TRBD2. V gave up 4 bases and J gave up 2 bases; unmatched junction bases: 10. The CDR3 spans 17 residues. From germline, CDR1 is SQVTM and CDR2 ANQGSEA. The DNA for the CDR3 is TGCAGCGTTGGGGGACTAGCGGGCCTGGGGGCCACAGATACGCAGTATTTT. It codes for CSVGGLAGLGATDTQYF.